Sequencing of this T cell receptor (beta chain) was carried out in a study of cytomegalovirus exposure and HLA in healthy donors. The wider study: HLA-typed donors contributed some 77 million unique TCRs, which were held in an early data release.

Per the germline V gene, CDR1 is SNHLY and CDR2 is FYNNEI. Trimming took off 10 bases at V and 9 bases at J, with 28 bases between the two ends. The CDR3 consists of 15 residues. PCR employed 60 Vbeta and 13 Jbeta primers. Clones were read by immunoSEQ multiplex PCR, and TCRdb kept only the in-frame ones, dropping some. This table has some 130,000 clones, around three quarters appearing once. V is TRBV2 and J is TRBJ2-7; TRBD2 is a possible D gene (6 bases). The sequenced sample consisted of PBMCs. The receptor's source is a male donor in good health and CMV-seropositive. The CDR3 reads CATTLIRTKPDVQYF. CDR3 nucleotide sequence: TGTGCCACCACCCTCATACGGACTAAGCCTGACGTGCAGTACTTC.